Shown below are 18 T cell receptor beta chains from a single sample sequenced in a study of shared clonotypes between healthy human individuals. Using immunoSEQ multiplex PCR, the repertoire was profiled, and TCRdb retains in-frame clones only, with some absent. Here the sample spans 740,000 or so clones, about three quarters being singletons. Material for sequencing was memory CD4+ T cells sorted from blood. The subset is: CD45RA-negative fraction. These receptors were collected from a woman under 40 in good health.

This rearrangement joins TRBV5-8 to TRBJ2-1, with D uncertain. Trimming removed 2 bases at V and 7 bases at J, with 10 bases between. There are 13 residues in the CDR3. The germline V gene encodes CDR1 SGHTS and CDR2 YDEGEE. The CDR3: CASSFSYLNEQFF. CDR3 DNA sequence: TGTGCCAGCAGCTTTTCCTACCTTAATGAGCAGTTCTTC.

This clone occurred a few times. Other DNA sequences in this specimen translate into the identical CDR3. J is TRBJ2-1 and V is TRBV7-2; D is uncertain. Per the germline V gene, CDR1 is SGHTA and CDR2 is FQGNSA. The CDR3 length is 14 residues. V lost 1 base, J lost 1 base, and 5 bases lay in between. CDR3 sequence: CASSLDSSYNEQFF. The CDR3, as DNA: TGTGCCAGCAGCTTAGACTCTTCCTACAATGAGCAGTTCTTC.

The chain uses TRBV2 and TRBJ2-5, with TRBD2 matching 9 bases. This CDR3 comprises 14 residues. The germline CDR1 and CDR2 sequences are SNHLY and FYNNEI. Germline trimming cut 8 bases from V and 5 bases from J; bases unmatched to any gene: 9. CDR3 region: CASEAGGLSETQYF. The CDR3 region has the DNA TGTGCCAGCGAGGCGGGAGGGCTCTCTGAGACCCAGTACTTC.

This clone was observed a few times. The chain carries TRBV18 and TRBJ2-2; D is uncertain. The V end lost 5 bases, the J end lost 7 bases, and 17 bases lay between the germline ends. Germline V gives CDR1 KGHSH, CDR2 LQKENI. This CDR3 has 15 residues. The CDR3 nucleotides read TGTGCCAGCTCAGAGTATTTGGGTTCCGACGGGGAGCTGTTTTTT. The encoded protein is CASSEYLGSDGELFF. The full variable domain, in which reference TRBV18 and TRBJ2-2 provide the parts outside the CDR3, is NAGVMQNPRHLVRRRGQEARLRCSPMKGHSHVYWYRQLPEEGLKFMVYLQKENIIDESGMPKERFSAEFPKEGPSILRIQQVVRGDSAAYFCASSEYLGSDGELFFGEGSRLTVL.

Concerning this clone: Other nucleotide sequences from this sample produce the same CDR3. This chain connects TRBV29-1 to TRBJ2-7; 7 positions match TRBD1. Trimming cost V 7 bases and J 2 bases; bases outside gene matches: 2. The CDR3 extends over 11 amino acids. Germline-derived CDR1 and CDR2 are SQVTM and ANQGSEA. The CDR3 sequence: CSAGQTYEQYF. Written as DNA, the CDR3 is TGCAGCGCGGGACAGACCTACGAGCAGTACTTC.

Details on this clone: Different DNA sequences within this sample yield the same CDR3. This chain links TRBV20-1 with TRBJ2-5; D not resolved. This CDR3 contains 11 residues. Germline assignment: CDR1 DFQATT and CDR2 SNEGSKA (reference sequence). Trimming removed 6 bases from V and 2 bases from J, with 7 bases in between. CDR3 in amino acids: CSATAQETQYF. In nucleotides, the CDR3 is TGCAGTGCCACCGCTCAAGAGACCCAGTACTTC.

This clone appeared once. The J gene is TRBJ2-1, the V gene TRBV5-1; 8 bases align to TRBD2. The CDR3 sequence is 15 residues long. Germline lookup yields CDR1 SGHRS and CDR2 YFSETQ. The V gene end was trimmed by 2 bases and the J gene end by 1 base; junction bases not matched to a gene: 2. The DNA of the CDR3 is TGCGCCAGCAGCTTTTCGGGAGGGTCCTACAATGAGCAGTTCTTC. The encoded protein is CASSFSGGSYNEQFF. The complete variable domain, with remaining parts taken from reference TRBV5-1 and TRBJ2-1, reads KAGVTQTPRYLIKTRGQQVTLSCSPISGHRSVSWYQQTPGQGLQFLFEYFSETQRNKGNFPGRFSGRQFSNSRSEMNVSTLELGDSALYLCASSFSGGSYNEQFFGPGTRLTVL.

As DNA, the CDR3 is TGTGCCAGCAGTTTGGCCTTTGCGGAAGATACGCAGTATTTT. This translates into CASSLAFAEDTQYF. The J gene is TRBJ2-3, the V gene TRBV27; D is undetermined. The CDR3 length is 14 residues. Germline CDR1 is MNHEY and CDR2 is SMNVEV (reference sequence). Trimming shortened V by 3 bases and J by 5 bases, and 12 bases separated the two germline ends.

This chain joins TRBV18 and TRBJ2-7; 13 nucleotides line up with TRBD2. This CDR3 has 16 amino acids. CDR1 is KGHSH, CDR2 LQKENI, per germline. The V gene end was trimmed by 6 bases and the J gene end by 0 bases; junction bases not matched to a gene: 5. For the CDR3, the DNA is TGTGCCAGCTCGGGGACTAGCGGGATCTTCTCCTACGAGCAGTACTTC. Translation gives CASSGTSGIFSYEQYF. Complete variable domain (other parts from reference TRBV18 and TRBJ2-7): NAGVMQNPRHLVRRRGQEARLRCSPMKGHSHVYWYRQLPEEGLKFMVYLQKENIIDESGMPKERFSAEFPKEGPSILRIQQVVRGDSAAYFCASSGTSGIFSYEQYFGPGTRLTVT.

The chain combines TRBV7-2 with TRBJ2-1; TRBD2 matches at 7 bases. CDR1 SGHTA and CDR2 FQGNSA come from the germline V gene. The V segment lost 4 bases and the J segment 2 bases; nucleotides outside the gene matches: 8. This CDR3 spans 16 amino acids. DNA for the CDR3: TGTGCCAGCAGCTCGTCCCAGCGGGGAGCCTACAATGAGCAGTTCTTC. Its translation is CASSSSQRGAYNEQFF. The variable domain in full, with the rest retrieved from reference TRBV7-2 and TRBJ2-1, is GAGVSQSPSNKVTEKGKDVELRCDPISGHTALYWYRQSLGQGLEFLIYFQGNSAPDKSGLPSDRFSAERTGGSVSTLTIQRTQQEDSAVYLCASSSSQRGAYNEQFFGPGTRLTVL.

The chain uses TRBV28 and TRBJ1-2; weak D call: TRBD1 (6 bases). CDR1 is MDHEN, CDR2 SYDVKM, per germline. Trimming cost V 7 bases and J 1 base, with 16 bases left between them. The CDR3 runs to 15 residues. CDR3 in amino acids: CASTGGAGVNYGYTF. The CDR3 nucleotides are TGTGCCAGCACGGGGGGCGCAGGGGTTAACTATGGCTACACCTTC.

This chain joins TRBV28 and TRBJ2-3; 15 bases align to TRBD2. The CDR3 loop spans 20 amino acids. The germline V gene encodes CDR1 MDHEN and CDR2 SYDVKM. The trim removed 6 bases at V and 0 bases at J, leaving 13 bases unmatched. CDR3 coding DNA: TGTGCCAGCAGAAGCCCGGCCGGGACTAGCGGGAGGACTAGCACAGATACGCAGTATTTT. Amino acid sequence: CASRSPAGTSGRTSTDTQYF.

The chain is built from TRBV25-1 and TRBJ2-5, with D perhaps matching TRBD1 or TRBD2 (5 bases each). CDR1 is MGHDK, CDR2 SYGVNS, per germline. Trimming removed 3 bases from V and 6 bases from J, with 23 bases in between. CDR3 length: 17 amino acids. CDR3 DNA: TGTGCCAGCAGTGAGTCTTCCCCCGGGGCACCTCAACAGACCCAGTACTTC. Residues: CASSESSPGAPQQTQYF.

This clone was observed a handful of times. The V gene is TRBV27, the J gene TRBJ2-7, with 7 nucleotides matching TRBD1. Trimming took 5 bases from V and 1 from J; bases not matched to a gene: 11. This CDR3 is 16 amino acids long. CDR1 is MNHEY, CDR2 SMNVEV, per germline (reference sequence). The CDR3 sequence: CASSVRYRGGSYEQYF. In DNA, the CDR3 is TGTGCCAGCAGTGTTAGATACAGGGGCGGATCCTACGAGCAGTACTTC.

The J gene is TRBJ1-1, the V gene TRBV25-1; D perhaps matches TRBD1 (5 bases). Germline V lookup: CDR1 MGHDK, CDR2 SYGVNS. This CDR3 has 14 residues. V lost 7 bases to trimming and J lost 0 bases, with 12 bases between them. DNA of the CDR3: TGTGCCAGCACTGGGGCGTCGATGAACACTGAAGCTTTCTTT. As protein: CASTGASMNTEAFF.

The chain is built from TRBV5-8 and TRBJ2-3; 8 nucleotides match TRBD1. From germline, CDR1 is SGHTS and CDR2 YDEGEE. V shed 3 bases, J shed 1 base, and the junction held 1 base outside the gene matches. This CDR3 region has 14 residues. The CDR3: CASSWGQGTDTQYF. CDR3 sequence (DNA): TGTGCCAGCAGCTGGGGACAGGGCACAGATACGCAGTATTTT.

This chain connects TRBV5-1 to TRBJ2-7, with 10 bases lining up with TRBD1. J lost 4 bases, V lost 4 bases, and 5 bases had no gene match. The CDR3 consists of 14 residues. The germline V gene encodes CDR1 SGHRS and CDR2 YFSETQ. The CDR3 region is CASSTGTGEYEQYF. CDR3 DNA sequence: TGCGCCAGCAGCACCGGGACAGGGGAATACGAGCAGTACTTC.

The V call is TRBV28, the J call TRBJ2-5, with D possibly matching TRBD1 (6 bases). Germline V gives CDR1 MDHEN, CDR2 SYDVKM. This CDR3 has 15 residues. Trimming took 5 bases from V and 2 from J, leaving 15 bases between them. CDR3 amino acids: CASSLLTQGQETQYF. The DNA of the CDR3 is TGTGCCAGCAGTCTCCTGACCCAGGGGCAAGAGACCCAGTACTTC. Using reference TRBV28 and TRBJ2-5 for the parts outside the CDR3, the full variable domain is DVKVTQSSRYLVKRTGEKVFLECVQDMDHENMFWYRQDPGLGLRLIYFSYDVKMKEKGDIPEGYSVSREKKERFSLILESASTNQTSMYLCASSLLTQGQETQYFGPGTRLLVL.